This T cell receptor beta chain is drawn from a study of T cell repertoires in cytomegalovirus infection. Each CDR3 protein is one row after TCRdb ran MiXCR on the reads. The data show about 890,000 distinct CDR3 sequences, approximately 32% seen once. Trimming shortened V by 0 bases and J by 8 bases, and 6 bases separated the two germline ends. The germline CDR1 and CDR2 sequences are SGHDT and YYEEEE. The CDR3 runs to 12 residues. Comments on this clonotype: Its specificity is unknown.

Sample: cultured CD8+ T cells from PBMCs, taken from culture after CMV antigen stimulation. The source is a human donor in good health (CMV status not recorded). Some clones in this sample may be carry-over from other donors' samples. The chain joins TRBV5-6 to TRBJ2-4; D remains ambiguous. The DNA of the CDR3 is TGTGCCAGCAGCTTGGGGTCGGACATTCAGTACTTC. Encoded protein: CASSLGSDIQYF.